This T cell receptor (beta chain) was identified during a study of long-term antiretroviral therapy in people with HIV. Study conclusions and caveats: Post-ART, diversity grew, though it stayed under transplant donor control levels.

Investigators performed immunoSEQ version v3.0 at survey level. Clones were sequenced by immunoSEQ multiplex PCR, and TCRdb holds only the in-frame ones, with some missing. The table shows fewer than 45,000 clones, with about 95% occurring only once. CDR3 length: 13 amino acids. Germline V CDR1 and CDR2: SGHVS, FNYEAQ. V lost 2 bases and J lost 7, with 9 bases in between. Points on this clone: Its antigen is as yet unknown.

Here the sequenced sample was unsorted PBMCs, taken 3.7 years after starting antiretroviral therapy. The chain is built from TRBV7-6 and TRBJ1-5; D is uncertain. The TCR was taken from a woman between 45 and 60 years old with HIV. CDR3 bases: TGTGCCAGCAGCTTATCCGATGCGCAGCCCCAGCATTTT. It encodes CASSLSDAQPQHF.